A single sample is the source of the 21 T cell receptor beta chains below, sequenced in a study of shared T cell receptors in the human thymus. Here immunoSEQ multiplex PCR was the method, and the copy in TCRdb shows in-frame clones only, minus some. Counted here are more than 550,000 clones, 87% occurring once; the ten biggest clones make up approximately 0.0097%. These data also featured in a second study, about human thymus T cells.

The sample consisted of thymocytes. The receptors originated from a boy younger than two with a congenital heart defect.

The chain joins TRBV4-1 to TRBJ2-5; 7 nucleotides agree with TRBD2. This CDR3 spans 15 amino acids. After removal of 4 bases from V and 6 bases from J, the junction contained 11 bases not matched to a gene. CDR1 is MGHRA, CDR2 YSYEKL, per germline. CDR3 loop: CASSPGGGGSKTQYF. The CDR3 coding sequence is TGCGCCAGCAGCCCAGGCGGGGGAGGAAGTAAGACCCAGTACTTC.

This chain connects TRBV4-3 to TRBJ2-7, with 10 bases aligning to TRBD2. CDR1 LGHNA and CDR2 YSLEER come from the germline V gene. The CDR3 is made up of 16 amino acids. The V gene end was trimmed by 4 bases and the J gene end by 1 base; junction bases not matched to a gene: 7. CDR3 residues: CASSRGSSGRSYEQYF. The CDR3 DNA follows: TGCGCCAGCAGCCGCGGGTCTAGCGGGAGATCCTACGAGCAGTACTTC.

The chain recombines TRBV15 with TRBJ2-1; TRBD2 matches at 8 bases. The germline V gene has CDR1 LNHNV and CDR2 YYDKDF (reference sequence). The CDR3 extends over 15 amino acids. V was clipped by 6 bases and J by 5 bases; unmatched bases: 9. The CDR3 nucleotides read TGTGCCACCAGGGACCGGGGGGGCCGGCACAATGAGCAGTTCTTC. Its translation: CATRDRGGRHNEQFF.

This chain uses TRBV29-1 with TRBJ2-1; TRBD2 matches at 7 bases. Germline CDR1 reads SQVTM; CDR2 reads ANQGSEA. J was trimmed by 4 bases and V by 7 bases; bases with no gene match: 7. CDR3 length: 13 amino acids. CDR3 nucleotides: TGCAGCGCGGACCTAGCGGTATACAATGAGCAGTTCTTC. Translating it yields CSADLAVYNEQFF.

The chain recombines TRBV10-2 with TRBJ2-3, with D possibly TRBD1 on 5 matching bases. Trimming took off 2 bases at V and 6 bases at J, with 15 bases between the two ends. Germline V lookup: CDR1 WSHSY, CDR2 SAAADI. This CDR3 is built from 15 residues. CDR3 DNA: TGCGCCAGCAGTGAGACCGGACAAAGCGCGGATACGCAGTATTTT. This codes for CASSETGQSADTQYF.

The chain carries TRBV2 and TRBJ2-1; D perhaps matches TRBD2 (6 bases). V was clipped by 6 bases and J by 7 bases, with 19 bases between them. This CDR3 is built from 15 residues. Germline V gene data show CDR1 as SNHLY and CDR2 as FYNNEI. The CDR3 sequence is CASRESGRGRNEQFF. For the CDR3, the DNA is TGTGCCAGCAGGGAGTCGGGGCGGGGAAGGAATGAGCAGTTCTTC.

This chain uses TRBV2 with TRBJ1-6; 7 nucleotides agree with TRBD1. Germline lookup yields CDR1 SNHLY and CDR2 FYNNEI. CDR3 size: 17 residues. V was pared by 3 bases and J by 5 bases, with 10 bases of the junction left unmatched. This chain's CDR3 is CASSEGKGAQNNSPLHF. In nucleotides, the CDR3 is TGTGCCAGCAGTGAGGGTAAGGGGGCTCAGAATAATTCACCCCTCCACTTT.

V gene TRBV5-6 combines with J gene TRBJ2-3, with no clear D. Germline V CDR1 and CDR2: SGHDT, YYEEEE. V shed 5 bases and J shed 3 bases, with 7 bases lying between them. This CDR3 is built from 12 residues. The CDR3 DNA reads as TGTGCCAGCAGGTCCGGGACAGATACGCAGTATTTT. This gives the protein CASRSGTDTQYF.

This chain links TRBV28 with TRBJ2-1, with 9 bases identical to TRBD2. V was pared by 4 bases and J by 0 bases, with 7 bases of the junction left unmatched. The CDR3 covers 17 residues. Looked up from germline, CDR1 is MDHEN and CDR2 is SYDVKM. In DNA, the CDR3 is TGTGCCAGCAGTTCCCCCCATAGCGGGAGCTCCTACAATGAGCAGTTCTTC. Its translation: CASSSPHSGSSYNEQFF.

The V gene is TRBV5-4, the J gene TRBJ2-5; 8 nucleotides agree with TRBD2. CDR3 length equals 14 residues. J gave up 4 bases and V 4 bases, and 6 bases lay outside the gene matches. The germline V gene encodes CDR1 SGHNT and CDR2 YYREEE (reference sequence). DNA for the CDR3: TGTGCCAGCAGCGGGCCCAGCGGGAGAGAGACCCAGTACTTC. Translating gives CASSGPSGRETQYF.

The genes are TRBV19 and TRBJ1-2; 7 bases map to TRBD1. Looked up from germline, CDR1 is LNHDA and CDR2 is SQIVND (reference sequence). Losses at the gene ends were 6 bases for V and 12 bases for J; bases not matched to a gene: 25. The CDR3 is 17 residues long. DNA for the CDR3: TGTGCCAGTAGCCCGGGGTCCCGGCGGACAGGCCCCTTCGAGGACACCTTC. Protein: CASSPGSRRTGPFEDTF.

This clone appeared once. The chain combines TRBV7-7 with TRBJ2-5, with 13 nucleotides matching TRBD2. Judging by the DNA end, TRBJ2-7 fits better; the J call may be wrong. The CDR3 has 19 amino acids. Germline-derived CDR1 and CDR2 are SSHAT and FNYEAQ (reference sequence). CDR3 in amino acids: CASSLISSPLAGGPYEQYF. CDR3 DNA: TGTGCCAGCAGTTTAATTAGTTCCCCACTAGCGGGAGGGCCCTACGAGCAGTACTTC.

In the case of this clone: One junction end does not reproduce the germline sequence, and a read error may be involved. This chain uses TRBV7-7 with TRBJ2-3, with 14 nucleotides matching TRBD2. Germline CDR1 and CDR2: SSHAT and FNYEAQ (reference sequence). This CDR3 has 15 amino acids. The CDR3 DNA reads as TGTGCTAGCAGCCCGGGACTAGCGGGGGCAGATACGCAGTATTTT. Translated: CASSPGLAGADTQYF.

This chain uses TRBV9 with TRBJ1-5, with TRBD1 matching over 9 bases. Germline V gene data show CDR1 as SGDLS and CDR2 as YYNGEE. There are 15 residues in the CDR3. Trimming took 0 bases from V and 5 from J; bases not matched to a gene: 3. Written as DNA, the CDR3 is TGTGCCAGCAGCGTAGGGACAGGGGATGATCAGCCCCAGCATTTT. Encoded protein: CASSVGTGDDQPQHF.

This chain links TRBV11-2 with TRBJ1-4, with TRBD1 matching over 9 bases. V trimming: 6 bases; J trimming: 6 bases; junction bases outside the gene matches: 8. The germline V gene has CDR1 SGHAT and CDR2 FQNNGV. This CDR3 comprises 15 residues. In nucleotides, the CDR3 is TGTGCCAGCAGTTATAACACAGGGGGCGATGAAAAACTGTTTTTT. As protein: CASSYNTGGDEKLFF.

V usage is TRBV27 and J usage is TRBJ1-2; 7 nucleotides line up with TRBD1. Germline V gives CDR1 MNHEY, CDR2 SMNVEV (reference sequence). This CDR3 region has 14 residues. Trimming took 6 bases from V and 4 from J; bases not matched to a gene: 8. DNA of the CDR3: TGTGCCAGCAGATCCGACAGGGTGGCCTATGGCTACACCTTC. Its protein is CASRSDRVAYGYTF.

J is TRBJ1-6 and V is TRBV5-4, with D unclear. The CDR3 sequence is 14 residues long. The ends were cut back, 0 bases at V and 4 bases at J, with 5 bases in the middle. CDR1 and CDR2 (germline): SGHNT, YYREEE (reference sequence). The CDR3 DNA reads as TGTGCCAGCAGCTTGGAGCTTTATAATTCACCCCTCCACTTT. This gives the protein CASSLELYNSPLHF.

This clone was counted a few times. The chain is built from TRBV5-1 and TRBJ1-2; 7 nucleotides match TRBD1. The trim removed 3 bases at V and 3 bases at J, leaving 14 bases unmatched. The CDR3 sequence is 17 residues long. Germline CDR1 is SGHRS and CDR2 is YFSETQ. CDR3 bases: TGCGCCAGCAGCTCGAAGCCACAGGGGCTCCCTCACTATGGCTACACCTTC. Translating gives CASSSKPQGLPHYGYTF.

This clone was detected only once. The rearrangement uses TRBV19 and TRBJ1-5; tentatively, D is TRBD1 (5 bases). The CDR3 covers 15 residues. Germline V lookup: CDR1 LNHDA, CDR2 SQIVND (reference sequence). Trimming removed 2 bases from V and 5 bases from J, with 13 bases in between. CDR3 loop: CASSIPGWGHQPQHF. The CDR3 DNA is TGTGCCAGTAGTATACCAGGGTGGGGCCATCAGCCCCAGCATTTT.

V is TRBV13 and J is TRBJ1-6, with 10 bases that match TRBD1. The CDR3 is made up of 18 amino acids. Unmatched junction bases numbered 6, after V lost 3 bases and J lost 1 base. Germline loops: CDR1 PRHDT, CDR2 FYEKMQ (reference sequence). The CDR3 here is CASSFEGDRGSYNSPLHF. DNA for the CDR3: TGTGCCAGCAGCTTTGAGGGGGACAGGGGTTCCTATAATTCACCCCTCCACTTT.

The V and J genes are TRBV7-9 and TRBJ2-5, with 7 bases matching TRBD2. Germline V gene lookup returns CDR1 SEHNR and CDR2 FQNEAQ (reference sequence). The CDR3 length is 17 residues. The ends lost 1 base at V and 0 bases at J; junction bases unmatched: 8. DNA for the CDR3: TGTGCCAGCAGCTTAGAGGCGGGAGTCCCGTACCAAGAGACCCAGTACTTC. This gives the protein CASSLEAGVPYQETQYF. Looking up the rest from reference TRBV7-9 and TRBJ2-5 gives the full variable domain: DTGVSQNPRHKITKRGQNVTFRCDPISEHNRLYWYRQTLGQGPEFLTYFQNEAQLEKSRLLSDRFSAERPKGSFSTLEIQRTEQGDSAMYLCASSLEAGVPYQETQYFGPGTRLLVL.